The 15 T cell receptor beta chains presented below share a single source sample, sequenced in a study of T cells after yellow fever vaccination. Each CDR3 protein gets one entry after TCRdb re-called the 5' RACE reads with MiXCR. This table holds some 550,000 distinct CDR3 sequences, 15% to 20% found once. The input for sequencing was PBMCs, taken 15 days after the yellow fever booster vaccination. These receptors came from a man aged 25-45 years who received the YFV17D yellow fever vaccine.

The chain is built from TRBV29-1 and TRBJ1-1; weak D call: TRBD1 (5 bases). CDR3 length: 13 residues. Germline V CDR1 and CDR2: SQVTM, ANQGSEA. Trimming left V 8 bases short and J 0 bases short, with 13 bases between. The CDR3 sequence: CSSQGSVNTEAFF. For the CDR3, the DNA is TGCAGCTCCCAGGGTTCCGTGAACACTGAAGCTTTCTTT.

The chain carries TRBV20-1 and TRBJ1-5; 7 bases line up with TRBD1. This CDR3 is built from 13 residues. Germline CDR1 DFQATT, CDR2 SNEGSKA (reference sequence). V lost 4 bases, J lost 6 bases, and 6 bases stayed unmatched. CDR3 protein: CSANRQGVQPQHF. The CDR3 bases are TGCAGTGCTAACCGACAGGGAGTTCAGCCCCAGCATTTT.

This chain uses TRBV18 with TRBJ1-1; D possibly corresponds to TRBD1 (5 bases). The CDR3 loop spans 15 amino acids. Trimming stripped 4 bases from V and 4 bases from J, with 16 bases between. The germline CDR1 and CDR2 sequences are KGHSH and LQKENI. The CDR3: CASSLRSREFTEAFF. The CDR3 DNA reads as TGTGCCAGCTCACTAAGGTCCAGGGAGTTCACTGAAGCTTTCTTT. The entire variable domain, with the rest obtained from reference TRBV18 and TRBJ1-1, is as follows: NAGVMQNPRHLVRRRGQEARLRCSPMKGHSHVYWYRQLPEEGLKFMVYLQKENIIDESGMPKERFSAEFPKEGPSILRIQQVVRGDSAAYFCASSLRSREFTEAFFGQGTRLTVV.

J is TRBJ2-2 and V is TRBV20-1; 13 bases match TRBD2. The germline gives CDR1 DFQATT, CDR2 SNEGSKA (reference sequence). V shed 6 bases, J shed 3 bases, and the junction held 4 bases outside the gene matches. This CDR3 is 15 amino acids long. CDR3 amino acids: CSAQGLAGDTGELFF. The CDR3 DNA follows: TGCAGTGCCCAAGGACTAGCGGGAGACACCGGGGAGCTGTTTTTT.

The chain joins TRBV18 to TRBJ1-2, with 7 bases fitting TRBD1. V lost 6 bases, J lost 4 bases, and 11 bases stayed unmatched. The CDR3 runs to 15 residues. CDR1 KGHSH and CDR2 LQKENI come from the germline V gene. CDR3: CASSLPITGAYGYTF. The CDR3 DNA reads TGTGCCAGCTCTCTCCCGATAACAGGGGCCTATGGCTACACCTTC.

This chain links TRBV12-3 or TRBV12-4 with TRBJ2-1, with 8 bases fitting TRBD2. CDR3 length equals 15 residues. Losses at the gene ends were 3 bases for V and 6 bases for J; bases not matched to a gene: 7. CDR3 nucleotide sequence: TGTGCCAGCAGTTTTCTGCGGGAGGACGTCAATGAGCAGTTCTTC. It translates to CASSFLREDVNEQFF.

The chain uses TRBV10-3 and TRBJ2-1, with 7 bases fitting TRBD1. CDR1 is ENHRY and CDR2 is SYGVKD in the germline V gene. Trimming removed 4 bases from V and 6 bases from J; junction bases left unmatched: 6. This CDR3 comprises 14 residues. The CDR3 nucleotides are TGTGCCATCAGTGCGGACCGGGACAGCAATGAGCAGTTCTTC. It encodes CAISADRDSNEQFF.

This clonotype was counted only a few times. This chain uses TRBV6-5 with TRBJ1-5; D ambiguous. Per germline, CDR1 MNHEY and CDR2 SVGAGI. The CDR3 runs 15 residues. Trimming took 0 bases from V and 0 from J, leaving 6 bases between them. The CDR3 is CASSYSVSSNQPQHF. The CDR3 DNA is TGTGCCAGCAGTTACTCAGTGAGTAGCAATCAGCCCCAGCATTTT.

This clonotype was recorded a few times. CDR3 DNA sequence: TGTGCCAGCAGCTCGACTAGCGGGAGTCCTAGCTACGAGCAGTACTTC. Its protein product is CASSSTSGSPSYEQYF. The chain recombines TRBV11-1 with TRBJ2-7; 12 positions agree with TRBD2. This CDR3 comprises 16 residues. From germline, CDR1 is SGHAT and CDR2 FQDESV (reference sequence). V was pared by 4 bases and J by 3 bases, with 7 bases of the junction left unmatched.

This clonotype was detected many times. The CDR3 reads CASSPPTPSGRIPLQFF. CDR3 bases: TGTGCCAGCTCACCCCCTACCCCTAGCGGGAGGATTCCGTTGCAGTTCTTC. The chain is built from TRBV18 and TRBJ2-1; 11 nucleotides match TRBD2. The trim removed 3 bases at V and 12 bases at J, leaving 16 bases unmatched. The germline V gene encodes CDR1 KGHSH and CDR2 LQKENI. The CDR3 spans 17 residues. Complete variable domain (other parts from reference TRBV18 and TRBJ2-1): NAGVMQNPRHLVRRRGQEARLRCSPMKGHSHVYWYRQLPEEGLKFMVYLQKENIIDESGMPKERFSAEFPKEGPSILRIQQVVRGDSAAYFCASSPPTPSGRIPLQFFGPGTRLTVL.

In DNA form, the CDR3 reads TGTGCCACCAGCAGAGATCTGGGACAGCCCGAGACCCAGTACTTC. Translated, it gives CATSRDLGQPETQYF. The chain couples TRBV15 to TRBJ2-5; TRBD1 agrees at 7 bases. CDR1 and CDR2 from the germline V gene are LNHNV and YYDKDF (reference sequence). Trimming removed 0 bases from V and 5 bases from J; junction bases left unmatched: 6. CDR3 length: 15 residues.

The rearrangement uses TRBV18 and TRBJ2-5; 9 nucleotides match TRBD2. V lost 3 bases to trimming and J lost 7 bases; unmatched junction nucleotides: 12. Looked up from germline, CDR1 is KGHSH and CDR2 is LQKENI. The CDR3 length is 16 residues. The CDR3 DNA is TGTGCCAGCTCACCCGCCCTTGATAGCGGGAGTGGGACCCAGTACTTC. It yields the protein CASSPALDSGSGTQYF. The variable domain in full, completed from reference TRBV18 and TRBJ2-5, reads NAGVMQNPRHLVRRRGQEARLRCSPMKGHSHVYWYRQLPEEGLKFMVYLQKENIIDESGMPKERFSAEFPKEGPSILRIQQVVRGDSAAYFCASSPALDSGSGTQYFGPGTRLLVL.

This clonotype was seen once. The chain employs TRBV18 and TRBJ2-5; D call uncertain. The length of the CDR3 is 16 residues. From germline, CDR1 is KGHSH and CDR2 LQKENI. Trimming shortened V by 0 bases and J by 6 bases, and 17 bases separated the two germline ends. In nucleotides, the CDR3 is TGTGCCAGCTCACCACCTGGTTTAGCAAGCACAAAGACCCAGTACTTC. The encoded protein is CASSPPGLASTKTQYF.

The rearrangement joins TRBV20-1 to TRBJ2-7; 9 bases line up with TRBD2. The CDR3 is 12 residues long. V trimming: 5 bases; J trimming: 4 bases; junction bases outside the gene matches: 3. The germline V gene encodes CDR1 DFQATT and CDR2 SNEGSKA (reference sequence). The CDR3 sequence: CSARLAEYEQYF. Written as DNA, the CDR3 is TGCAGTGCTCGACTAGCGGAATACGAGCAGTACTTC.

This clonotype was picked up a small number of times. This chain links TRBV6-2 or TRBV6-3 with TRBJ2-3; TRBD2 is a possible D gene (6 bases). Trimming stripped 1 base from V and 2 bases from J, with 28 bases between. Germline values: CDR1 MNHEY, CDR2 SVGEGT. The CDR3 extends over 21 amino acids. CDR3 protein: CASSYWDRALARTSATDTQYF. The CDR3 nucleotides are TGTGCCAGCAGTTACTGGGACCGGGCCCTAGCGCGAACTTCAGCCACAGATACGCAGTATTTT.